This entry lists 29 T cell receptor beta chains sequenced from one sample in a study of blood T cell repertoires in COVID-19. TCRdb's table, derived via immunoSEQ multiplex PCR, lists solely in-frame clones and lacks some. Among about 250,000 clones listed, approximately 89% were seen once. The sequencing sample was made of peripheral blood. The receptors stem from a woman aged 55-69 years who had recovered from COVID-19.

This chain links TRBV7-9 with TRBJ2-3; 8 nucleotides align to TRBD1. Germline V gives CDR1 SEHNR, CDR2 FQNEAQ (reference sequence). CDR3 length: 18 amino acids. V shed 6 bases and J 0 bases; nucleotides not matched to a gene: 14. The CDR3 loop reads CASSPDRGGFSSTDTQYF. The CDR3 DNA sequence: TGTGCCAGCAGTCCCGACAGGGGCGGATTTTCTAGCACAGATACGCAGTATTTT. The entire variable domain, with the rest obtained from reference TRBV7-9 and TRBJ2-3, is as follows: DTGVSQNPRHKITKRGQNVTFRCDPISEHNRLYWYRQTLGQGPEFLTYFQNEAQLEKSRLLSDRFSAERPKGSFSTLEIQRTEQGDSAMYLCASSPDRGGFSSTDTQYFGPGTRLTVL.

The J gene is TRBJ1-2, the V gene TRBV28; D might be TRBD1 (6 bases). The germline V gene has CDR1 MDHEN and CDR2 SYDVKM. Trimming removed 2 bases at V and 9 bases at J, with 13 bases between. This CDR3 region has 13 residues. CDR3 residues: CASSLPDRSRYTF. The CDR3, as DNA: TGTGCCAGCAGTTTACCCGACAGGAGTCGCTACACCTTC.

The gene calls are TRBV3-1 (or the pseudogene TRBV3-2) and TRBJ1-6; D is undetermined. CDR3 size: 12 residues. Trimming removed 4 bases from V and 5 bases from J, with 3 bases in between. CDR1 is LGHDT and CDR2 is YNNKEL in the germline V gene (reference sequence). The CDR3 is CASSRDNSPLHF. In DNA, the CDR3 is TGTGCCAGCAGCCGAGATAATTCACCCCTCCACTTT.

The chain uses TRBV11-2 and TRBJ2-7; TRBD1 agrees at 7 bases. V lost 5 bases to trimming and J lost 5 bases; unmatched junction nucleotides: 9. The CDR3 extends over 14 amino acids. CDR1 and CDR2 from the germline V gene are SGHAT and FQNNGV. The CDR3 nucleotides read TGTGCCAGCAGCCTCACCAGGGGGAAGAACGAGCAGTACTTC. It codes for CASSLTRGKNEQYF.

The chain combines TRBV3-1 (or the pseudogene TRBV3-2) with TRBJ1-3, with 9 bases that match TRBD1. V lost 5 bases and J lost 4; bases outside the gene matches: 6. CDR3 size: 15 residues. CDR1 is LGHDT and CDR2 is YNNKEL in the germline V gene (reference sequence). CDR3 DNA: TGTGCCAGCAGCTCGGGACAGGGAACAGGAAACACCATATATTTT. Its protein is CASSSGQGTGNTIYF.

The V and J genes are TRBV6-5 and TRBJ2-7, with a tentative D call TRBD1 (5 bases). V shed 6 bases and J shed 3 bases, with 15 bases lying between them. The CDR3 length is 14 residues. Germline V gene data show CDR1 as MNHEY and CDR2 as SVGAGI. CDR3 protein: CASRNLDRYYEQYF. The CDR3 DNA follows: TGTGCCAGCAGGAATCTCGACAGATACTACGAGCAGTACTTC.

This chain links TRBV27 with TRBJ2-3; 7 nucleotides align to TRBD1. Trimming cost V 6 bases and J 2 bases; bases outside gene matches: 17. CDR3 length: 18 residues. The germline gives CDR1 MNHEY, CDR2 SMNVEV (reference sequence). The CDR3 protein is CASRTYRGSHHNTDTQYF. The DNA of the CDR3 is TGTGCCAGCAGAACGTACAGGGGATCCCATCACAACACAGATACGCAGTATTTT.

The J gene is TRBJ2-2, the V gene TRBV7-9, with D perhaps matching TRBD2 (7 bases). Trimming took off 3 bases at V and 4 bases at J, with 15 bases between the two ends. The CDR3 has 16 amino acids. Germline CDR1 and CDR2: SEHNR and FQNEAQ (reference sequence). The CDR3 protein is CASSFTRGGITGELFF. CDR3 nucleotide sequence: TGTGCCAGCAGCTTCACAAGGGGGGGCATCACCGGGGAGCTGTTTTTT.

This clone was observed at least ten times. The chain links TRBV4-1 to TRBJ2-7, with TRBD1 identical over 8 bases. CDR3 length equals 15 residues. With 4 bases clipped from V and 7 bases from J, the junction kept 12 bases outside the gene matches. Germline CDR1 and CDR2: MGHRA and YSYEKL. CDR3 protein: CASSLIVQGAQEQYF. For the CDR3, the DNA is TGCGCCAGCAGCCTAATTGTCCAGGGGGCGCAAGAGCAGTACTTC.

The genes are TRBV18 and TRBJ2-3; TRBD2 is a possible D gene (6 bases). CDR1 KGHSH and CDR2 LQKENI come from the germline V gene. V was trimmed by 8 bases and J by 1 base, leaving 13 bases between them. The CDR3 has 14 amino acids. CDR3: CASPQGGGTDTQYF. CDR3 sequence (DNA): TGTGCCAGCCCTCAGGGCGGGGGCACAGATACGCAGTATTTT.

The gene calls are TRBV18 and TRBJ1-3; D is possibly TRBD1 (5 bases). The CDR3 has 17 residues. The V and J ends lost 1 base and 4 bases respectively, with 17 bases between them. Germline V gives CDR1 KGHSH, CDR2 LQKENI. The CDR3 nucleotides are TGTGCCAGCTCACCACAATTGCTCGGGGGTACAGGAAACACCATATATTTT. Protein: CASSPQLLGGTGNTIYF.

This chain links TRBV10-3 with TRBJ2-2, with TRBD2 matching over 10 bases. Germline V gives CDR1 ENHRY, CDR2 SYGVKD. The CDR3 runs 16 residues. Trimming took 4 bases from V and 2 from J; bases not matched to a gene: 4. The CDR3 sequence: CAISATSGENTGELFF. The DNA for the CDR3 is TGTGCCATCAGTGCTACTAGCGGGGAAAACACCGGGGAGCTGTTTTTT.

Here the CDR3 reads CASSIDRISRTGGNYGYTF. The CDR3 region has the DNA TGTGCCAGTAGTATAGATCGAATAAGTCGGACAGGGGGCAACTATGGCTACACCTTC. The V call is TRBV19, the J call TRBJ1-2; 11 nucleotides agree with TRBD1. Per germline, CDR1 LNHDA and CDR2 SQIVND (reference sequence). The J segment lost 2 bases and the V segment lost 0 bases, leaving 11 bases of the junction unmatched. This CDR3 has 19 amino acids.

The chain couples TRBV19 to TRBJ2-7; 12 nucleotides agree with TRBD1. With V trimmed by 4 bases and J by 3 bases, 7 bases remained unmatched. The germline V gene encodes CDR1 LNHDA and CDR2 SQIVND (reference sequence). There are 16 residues in the CDR3. The CDR3 DNA follows: TGTGCCAGTAGTAGGTTAGGGGACAGGGGGCGCTACGAGCAGTACTTC. Encoded protein: CASSRLGDRGRYEQYF.

The chain's CDR3 is CASSSDPGGDIQYF. The CDR3 DNA follows: TGTGCCAGCAGTTCCGACCCCGGGGGGGACATTCAGTACTTC. The V gene is TRBV6-4, the J gene TRBJ2-4; 8 bases match TRBD2. CDR1 and CDR2 from the germline V gene are MRHNA and SNTAGT. The CDR3 is 14 residues long. Germline trimming cut 5 bases from V and 8 bases from J; bases unmatched to any gene: 8.

This clone has just one count. V gene TRBV20-1 combines with J gene TRBJ2-5, with 14 bases identical to TRBD2. The CDR3 is made up of 14 amino acids. Germline lookup yields CDR1 DFQATT and CDR2 SNEGSKA (reference sequence). The J segment lost 7 bases and the V segment lost 3 bases, leaving 4 bases of the junction unmatched. This CDR3 is CSASGTSGGGTQYF. CDR3 DNA sequence: TGCAGTGCTAGTGGGACTAGCGGGGGCGGGACCCAGTACTTC.

The gene calls are TRBV7-8 and TRBJ2-3; 13 bases line up with TRBD2. CDR1 is SGHVS, CDR2 FQNEAQ, per germline. J lost 0 bases, V lost 9 bases, and 3 bases had no gene match. CDR3 length: 15 residues. CDR3 sequence: CARKTSGGSTDTQYF. The CDR3 DNA is TGTGCCAGGAAGACTAGCGGGGGGAGCACAGATACGCAGTATTTT.

The chain is built from TRBV14 and TRBJ2-1; 10 nucleotides agree with TRBD1. This CDR3 comprises 16 residues. J lost 4 bases, V lost 4 bases, and 7 bases had no gene match. Germline CDR1 SGHDN, CDR2 FVKESK. The CDR3 here is CASSLPGTGAYNEQFF. The CDR3 nucleotides read TGTGCCAGCAGCCTTCCCGGGACAGGGGCATACAATGAGCAGTTCTTC.

The gene calls are TRBV5-4 and TRBJ2-7; D possibly corresponds to TRBD2 (5 bases). This CDR3 has 15 amino acids. Per the germline V gene, CDR1 is SGHNT and CDR2 is YYREEE (reference sequence). V lost 3 bases to trimming and J lost 1 base, with 14 bases between them. CDR3 bases: TGTGCCAGCAGCTCCGAAGGTGGGGAGTCCTACGAGCAGTACTTC. Translated, it gives CASSSEGGESYEQYF.

This clone appeared a few times. This chain joins TRBV29-1 and TRBJ1-2; tentatively, D is TRBD1 (6 bases). The germline gives CDR1 SQVTM, CDR2 ANQGSEA. V was trimmed by 6 bases and J by 8 bases, leaving 16 bases between them. CDR3 length: 12 amino acids. The DNA of the CDR3 is TGCAGCGTACAAGGACAGAGACCGGGCTACACCTTC. This sequence encodes CSVQGQRPGYTF. Looking up the rest from reference TRBV29-1 and TRBJ1-2 gives the full variable domain: SAVISQKPSRDICQRGTSLTIQCQVDSQVTMMFWYRQQPGQSLTLIATANQGSEATYESGFVIDKFPISRPNLTFSTLTVSNMSPEDSSIYLCSVQGQRPGYTFGSGTRLTVV.

Only one count was recorded for this clone. This chain uses TRBV18 with TRBJ1-1, with 10 bases identical to TRBD1. This CDR3 has 16 residues. V was pared by 4 bases and J by 0 bases, with 5 bases of the junction left unmatched. Germline V lookup: CDR1 KGHSH, CDR2 LQKENI. The CDR3 DNA is TGTGCCAGCTCACAGAGGACAGGGGGTTTGAACACTGAAGCTTTCTTT. Its protein is CASSQRTGGLNTEAFF.

The gene calls are TRBV29-1 and TRBJ2-7; 8 bases are a match to TRBD1. The V and J ends lost 4 bases and 3 bases, in that order; junction bases with no gene match: 5. Germline assignment: CDR1 SQVTM and CDR2 ANQGSEA. CDR3 length equals 13 residues. CDR3 sequence: CSVGAGGIYEQYF. Written as DNA, the CDR3 is TGCAGCGTTGGGGCAGGGGGCATCTACGAGCAGTACTTC.

The sample holds one count of this clone. CDR3 amino acids: CASRDRAAGELFF. The DNA for the CDR3 is TGCGCCAGCAGGGACAGGGCGGCCGGGGAGCTGTTTTTT. V gene TRBV4-3 combines with J gene TRBJ2-2; the match to TRBD1 covers 8 bases. This CDR3 is 13 amino acids long. Losses at the gene ends were 6 bases for V and 6 bases for J; bases not matched to a gene: 3. Germline assignment: CDR1 LGHNA and CDR2 YSLEER.

This clone has more than one count but fewer than ten. This chain links TRBV7-9 with TRBJ2-7; 9 bases agree with TRBD1. The CDR3 spans 15 residues. CDR1 is SEHNR and CDR2 is FQNEAQ in the germline V gene (reference sequence). Trimming removed 5 bases from V and 4 bases from J; junction bases left unmatched: 9. The CDR3 nucleotides are TGTGCCAGCAGCCCACTGACAGGGGGGGCTTACGAGCAGTACTTC. Translating it yields CASSPLTGGAYEQYF.

The chain has TRBV9 and TRBJ2-1; the match to TRBD2 covers 9 bases. The V and J ends lost 4 bases and 5 bases, in that order; junction bases with no gene match: 16. This CDR3 comprises 18 residues. The germline CDR1 and CDR2 sequences are SGDLS and YYNGEE. The DNA of the CDR3 is TGTGCCAGCAGCCCCAGGACTAGCGCGGGTTACACTAACAATGAGCAGTTCTTC. Translated, it gives CASSPRTSAGYTNNEQFF.

The chain joins TRBV2 to TRBJ2-5; D gene ambiguous. The CDR3 covers 13 residues. The germline CDR1 and CDR2 sequences are SNHLY and FYNNEI. The ends were cut back, 3 bases at V and 4 bases at J, with 9 bases in the middle. In DNA form, the CDR3 reads TGTGCCAGCAGTGAGTTGGAGAGAGAGACCCAGTACTTC. Amino acids: CASSELERETQYF. The full variable domain, in which reference TRBV2 and TRBJ2-5 provide the parts outside the CDR3, is EPEVTQTPSHQVTQMGQEVILRCVPISNHLYFYWYRQILGQKVEFLVSFYNNEISEKSEIFDDQFSVERPDGSNFTLKIRSTKLEDSAMYFCASSELERETQYFGPGTRLLVL.

V usage is TRBV12-5 and J usage is TRBJ1-1; possible D gene TRBD1, 5 bases. Germline CDR1 and CDR2: LGHNT and FRNRAP. This CDR3 spans 13 amino acids. Here the CDR3 reads CVSQGSMNTEAFF. DNA of the CDR3: TGTGTTTCGCAGGGATCCATGAACACTGAAGCTTTCTTT.

This clone was picked up many times. This chain links TRBV11-2 with TRBJ2-1, with TRBD2 identical over 8 bases. Germline CDR1 SGHAT, CDR2 FQNNGV. Germline trimming cut 5 bases from V and 7 bases from J; bases unmatched to any gene: 10. This CDR3 comprises 15 residues. The CDR3 sequence is CASSHAGGWGNEQFF. CDR3 sequence (DNA): TGTGCCAGCAGCCACGCGGGGGGTTGGGGGAATGAGCAGTTCTTC.

V gene TRBV9 combines with J gene TRBJ1-1, with D possibly being TRBD1 (6 bases). Per germline, CDR1 SGDLS and CDR2 YYNGEE. V lost 3 bases to trimming and J lost 5 bases, with 17 bases between them. The CDR3 is 15 amino acids. This CDR3 reads CASSGRQDLRTEAFF. CDR3 nucleotide sequence: TGTGCCAGCAGCGGTCGACAGGATCTGAGGACTGAAGCTTTCTTT. Complete variable domain (other parts from reference TRBV9 and TRBJ1-1): DSGVTQTPKHLITATGQRVTLRCSPRSGDLSVYWYQQSLDQGLQFLIQYYNGEERAKGNILERFSAQQFPDLHSELNLSSLELGDSALYFCASSGRQDLRTEAFFGQGTRLTVV.